This T cell receptor beta chain emerged from a study of human T cells and chemical hapten exposure. About the study: For sensitization, 2% DPC was applied to an approximately 2 cm by approximately 2 cm patch of upper inner arm skin. Throughout the approximately 25-week study, diphenylcyclopropenone was applied weekly to the patients' scalps. Findings of the study overall: Expanded TCRs clustered into significantly more large CDR3 similarity groups than controls, the analysis revealed.

In regard to this clonotype: Its antigen remains unknown.

The germline CDR1 and CDR2 sequences are SGHVS and FQNEAQ. This CDR3 has 12 amino acids. The V and J ends lost 1 base and 7 bases respectively, with 6 bases between them. TCRdb recomputed calls from the RACE reads with MiXCR, one row per CDR3 protein. The sample has fewer than 150,000 distinct CDR3 sequences, about 13% seen once. This sample's time point: patch test 1, 2 weeks after DPC sensitization. Treatment defined: therapeutic diphenylcyclopropenone sensitization with weekly scalp DPC. Total RNA was isolated from unfractionated whole blood. Sequencing used whole blood, obtained in connection with sensitization to the hapten diphenylcyclopropenone (DPC). The sequence derives from a man between 18 and 29 years old with alopecia areata. Some clones in this sample may be carry-over from other donors' samples. The chain carries TRBV7-8 and TRBJ2-3; D uncertain. CDR3 sequence (DNA): TGTGCCAGCAGCTTAGATACATATACGCAGTATTTT. Translating it yields CASSLDTYTQYF.